The entry below describes one T cell receptor beta chain. Its antigen is not identified. The data were obtained in a study of cytomegalovirus exposure and HLA in healthy donors. Primers for the PCR totalled 60 Vbeta and 13 Jbeta. Some clones are missing from TCRdb's copy, which holds only in-frame ones; the method was immunoSEQ multiplex PCR. The repertoire holds 79,000 or so clones, with more than 65% as singletons. Study-level points and caveats: When the data were analyzed later, several of the most significant clusters appeared to be linked to common viral pathogens. Later work found that TCR association rates differed between HLA loci; DRB1 had the most and HLA-C the fewest.

The sample taken for sequencing was PBMCs. This receptor was obtained from a woman in her thirties or forties in good health and CMV-seropositive.

The CDR3 region is CASSPRQGRVTGELFF. CDR3 DNA: TGTGCCAGCAGCCCCCGGCAGGGAAGGGTCACCGGGGAGCTGTTTTTT. The chain couples TRBV7-2 to TRBJ2-2, with D possibly TRBD1 on 5 matching bases. The CDR3 consists of 16 residues. Germline V gene sequence: CDR1 SGHTA, CDR2 FQGNSA. Trimming shortened V by 5 bases and J by 4 bases, and 17 bases separated the two germline ends.